This entry concerns a single TCR beta chain. Its antigen is not known. These data come from a study of cytomegalovirus exposure and HLA in healthy donors. On the study more broadly: The 100 to 150 validation repertoires matched the roughly 700 first-cohort repertoires in platform, a later analysis reported. General study points: Cytomegalovirus association was listed for roughly 160 TCR beta chains.

Trimming cost V 7 bases and J 4 bases, with 19 bases left between them. This CDR3 has 15 amino acids. Germline V lookup: CDR1 SEHNR, CDR2 FQNEAQ (reference sequence). While the first cohort had 600 to 800 subjects, the donors belonged to the separate validation cohort of fewer than 150 subjects. TCRdb keeps only in-frame clones here, not all; method: immunoSEQ multiplex PCR. The sample lists over 100,000 clones; 88% were seen once. V gene TRBV7-9 combines with J gene TRBJ1-2; D possibly corresponds to TRBD1 (5 bases). What was sequenced was PBMCs. The TCR originated in a woman under 30 in good health and CMV-seronegative. For the CDR3, the DNA is TGTGCCAGCACCCCTACCGACAGCCGATTCTATGGCTACACCTTC. Translating gives CASTPTDSRFYGYTF.